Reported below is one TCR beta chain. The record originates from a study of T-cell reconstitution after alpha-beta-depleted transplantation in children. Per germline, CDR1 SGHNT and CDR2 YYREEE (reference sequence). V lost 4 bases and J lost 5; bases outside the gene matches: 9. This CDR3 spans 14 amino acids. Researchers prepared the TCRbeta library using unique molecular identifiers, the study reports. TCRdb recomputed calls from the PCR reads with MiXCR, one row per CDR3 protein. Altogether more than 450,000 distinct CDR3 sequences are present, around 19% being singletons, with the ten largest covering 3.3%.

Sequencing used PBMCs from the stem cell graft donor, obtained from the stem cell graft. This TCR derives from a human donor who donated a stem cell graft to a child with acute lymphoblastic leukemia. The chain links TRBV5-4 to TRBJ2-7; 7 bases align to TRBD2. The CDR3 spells CASSRGGSSHEQYF. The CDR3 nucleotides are TGTGCCAGCAGCAGAGGCGGGAGTTCCCACGAGCAGTACTTC.